This T cell receptor (beta chain) was sequenced for a study of T cells in Graves' hyperthyroidism and ophthalmopathy. Amplification yielded TCR beta CDR3 regions, with RNA transcripts as the source. The study used the HTBI primer set for a first-round RT-PCR of the TCR CDR3. One entry per CDR3 protein results from TCRdb running MiXCR on the multiplex PCR reads. Here the sample spans under 300,000 distinct CDR3 sequences, roughly 15% being singletons. Together with thyroid ultrasound, orbital computed tomography, serum thyroxine and TRAb, clinical symptoms were used for diagnoses. This clonotype was detected many times. V gave up 0 bases and J gave up 0 bases, with 6 bases separating them. CDR1 GTSNPN and CDR2 SVGIG come from the germline V gene (reference sequence). The CDR3 loop spans 15 amino acids.

The receptor was isolated from a woman in her forties or fifties with Graves' hyperthyroidism that later progressed to Graves' ophthalmopathy. What was sequenced was blood. The chain employs TRBV30 and TRBJ2-6; D unclear. CDR3 nucleotides: TGTGCCTGGAGTGTATTCCGCTCTGGGGCCAACGTCCTGACTTTC. It translates to CAWSVFRSGANVLTF.